The 20 T cell receptor beta chains reported below all come from one sample, sequenced in a study of identical twins (dated by TCRdb to about 2016). Libraries were made using 5' RACE. The instrument given in TCRdb is Illumina HiSeq 2000. TCRdb trimmed the raw reads at Q25, called clones with MiXCR and kept productive beta chains. Identical CDR3 protein sequences are pooled into one entry, listed with their most common genes and DNA. This sample comprises about 890,000 distinct CDR3 sequences, roughly an eighth of them detected only once. The ten largest make up roughly 1.5% of the sample. The sample was also reused in another study, on yellow fever vaccine responses in identical twins.

Source material: PBMCs. Every receptor here comes from a woman in her late teens or twenties in good health.

The chain uses TRBV20-1 and TRBJ2-7; 10 nucleotides match TRBD2. Germline V gives CDR1 DFQATT, CDR2 SNEGSKA (reference sequence). CDR3 length equals 17 residues. The CDR3 nucleotides read TGCAGCTCCTCTAACCCCTCTAGCGGGAGTGATATCTACGAGCAGTACTTC. Translated: CSSSNPSSGSDIYEQYF.

A few counts support this clonotype. The chain couples TRBV11-2 to TRBJ2-1, with D unclear. Germline V lookup: CDR1 SGHAT, CDR2 FQNNGV. This CDR3 region has 18 residues. Trimming took 5 bases from V and 0 from J, leaving 20 bases between them. Here the CDR3 DNA reads TGTGCCAGCAGCGCCATCCCCGGAGCCATTAACTCCTACAATGAGCAGTTCTTC. The encoded protein is CASSAIPGAINSYNEQFF.

The chain recombines TRBV6-5 with TRBJ2-3; no clear D. V was shortened by 4 bases and J by 2 bases, with 13 bases between the two germline ends. Germline-derived CDR1 and CDR2 are MNHEY and SVGAGI. CDR3 size: 15 residues. The CDR3 loop is CASSLIPKDTDTQYF. The DNA for the CDR3 is TGTGCCAGCAGTTTGATCCCAAAGGACACAGATACGCAGTATTTT.

J is TRBJ2-7 and V is TRBV7-9; the match to TRBD1 covers 7 bases. With 5 bases clipped from V and 5 bases from J, the junction kept 3 bases outside the gene matches. CDR3 length: 12 residues. Germline CDR1 SEHNR, CDR2 FQNEAQ (reference sequence). CDR3 nucleotide sequence: TGTGCCAGCAGCGTCAGGGGGAACGAGCAGTACTTC. As protein: CASSVRGNEQYF. Variable domain in full (rest from reference TRBV7-9 and TRBJ2-7): DTGVSQNPRHKITKRGQNVTFRCDPISEHNRLYWYRQTLGQGPEFLTYFQNEAQLEKSRLLSDRFSAERPKGSFSTLEIQRTEQGDSAMYLCASSVRGNEQYFGPGTRLTVT.

This sequence joins TRBV20-1 and TRBJ2-7, with 11 positions matching TRBD2. Germline V lookup: CDR1 DFQATT, CDR2 SNEGSKA (reference sequence). V dropped 0 bases and J dropped 2; count of bases not matched to a gene: 6. The CDR3 consists of 16 residues. The CDR3 protein is CSARDRASGRTYEQYF. The CDR3 DNA sequence: TGCAGTGCTAGAGATCGGGCTAGCGGGAGGACCTACGAGCAGTACTTC.

This CDR3 reads CSVAGTGYGYTF. CDR3 coding DNA: TGCAGCGTTGCCGGGACAGGATATGGCTACACCTTC. This sequence joins TRBV29-1 and TRBJ1-2; TRBD1 matches at 8 bases. V dropped 4 bases and J dropped 5; count of bases not matched to a gene: 3. CDR1 and CDR2 from the germline V gene are SQVTM and ANQGSEA. There are 12 residues in the CDR3. The variable domain in full, with the rest retrieved from reference TRBV29-1 and TRBJ1-2, is SAVISQKPSRDICQRGTSLTIQCQVDSQVTMMFWYRQQPGQSLTLIATANQGSEATYESGFVIDKFPISRPNLTFSTLTVSNMSPEDSSIYLCSVAGTGYGYTFGSGTRLTVV.

A few counts support this clonotype. The chain has TRBV2 and TRBJ2-2; 9 positions match TRBD1. The length of the CDR3 is 14 residues. V gave up 8 bases and J gave up 4 bases; unmatched junction bases: 5. CDR1 and CDR2 (germline): SNHLY, FYNNEI. In nucleotides, the CDR3 is TGTGCCAGCTTGGGACAGGGATTCACCGGGGAGCTGTTTTTT. This codes for CASLGQGFTGELFF.

This clonotype has more than one count but fewer than ten. This chain connects TRBV14 to TRBJ1-2; TRBD1 might be the D (6 bases). Germline V gene sequence: CDR1 SGHDN, CDR2 FVKESK. The ends were cut back, 0 bases at V and 4 bases at J, with 9 bases in the middle. The CDR3 totals 14 residues. CDR3 loop: CASSQDIQGYGYTF. CDR3 DNA sequence: TGTGCCAGCAGCCAAGATATACAGGGCTATGGCTACACCTTC.

This clonotype occurred a few times. The CDR3 protein is CASSQSPLDEQYF. In DNA form, the CDR3 reads TGTGCCAGCAGCCAGTCCCCTCTCGACGAGCAGTACTTC. The rearrangement links TRBV7-6 to TRBJ2-7; no firm D call. CDR1 is SGHVS and CDR2 is FNYEAQ in the germline V gene. Trimming removed 5 bases at V and 5 bases at J, with 13 bases between. This CDR3 comprises 13 residues.

The chain employs TRBV4-1 and TRBJ2-1; 14 bases agree with TRBD2. CDR3 length: 17 residues. Germline lookup yields CDR1 MGHRA and CDR2 YSYEKL. The V and J ends lost 0 bases and 9 bases, in that order; junction bases with no gene match: 7. The CDR3 region is CASSQEMGLAGAGEQFF. CDR3 in DNA: TGCGCCAGCAGCCAAGAAATGGGACTAGCGGGGGCGGGTGAGCAGTTCTTC.

This clonotype turned up a few times. The chain joins TRBV20-1 to TRBJ2-3; 7 bases align to TRBD1. The CDR3 is 15 amino acids. Looked up from germline, CDR1 is DFQATT and CDR2 is SNEGSKA (reference sequence). V lost 6 bases to trimming and J lost 4 bases; unmatched junction nucleotides: 13. The CDR3 nucleotides read TGCAGTGCGTATCAGGGGGAGAGGGCCTCAGATACGCAGTATTTT. It is translated as CSAYQGERASDTQYF.

The genes are TRBV20-1 and TRBJ2-1; 10 positions match TRBD2. J was trimmed by 8 bases and V by 4 bases; bases with no gene match: 8. The CDR3 has 14 amino acids. Germline-derived CDR1 and CDR2 are DFQATT and SNEGSKA (reference sequence). Here the CDR3 reads CSATLSGRSDEQFF. CDR3 DNA: TGCAGTGCTACCCTTAGCGGGAGGTCAGATGAGCAGTTCTTC.

This clonotype was found a few times. The chain joins TRBV9 to TRBJ2-6; 9 bases align to TRBD1. CDR1 is SGDLS and CDR2 is YYNGEE in the germline V gene. V lost 3 bases and J lost 1; bases outside the gene matches: 5. The CDR3 totals 17 residues. Here the CDR3 DNA reads TGTGCCAGCAGCGCCCTGACAGGGGGTTCTGGGGCCAACGTCCTGACTTTC. It yields the protein CASSALTGGSGANVLTF.

V gene TRBV5-1 combines with J gene TRBJ2-1; no firm D call. V was clipped by 4 bases and J by 3 bases, with 11 bases between them. Germline V gene data show CDR1 as SGHRS and CDR2 as YFSETQ. The CDR3 loop spans 14 amino acids. The CDR3 here is CASSPGPDYNEQFF. The CDR3 coding sequence is TGCGCCAGCAGCCCCGGGCCAGACTACAATGAGCAGTTCTTC.

This clonotype has just a few counts. The chain has TRBV2 and TRBJ2-7; D ambiguous. The CDR3 runs 11 residues. Trimming pared 7 bases from V and 4 bases from J, leaving 8 bases between. The germline V gene has CDR1 SNHLY and CDR2 FYNNEI. The CDR3 sequence: CASNGRYEQYF. CDR3 sequence (DNA): TGTGCCAGCAATGGGCGTTACGAGCAGTACTTC.

The chain has TRBV7-2 and TRBJ1-2; D not certain. Germline V CDR1 and CDR2: SGHTA, FQGNSA. The V end lost 6 bases, the J end lost 0 bases, and 17 bases lay between the germline ends. There are 16 residues in the CDR3. CDR3 in DNA: TGTGCCAGCAGTTCGACGGAGGCCACAGCTAACTATGGCTACACCTTC. Residues: CASSSTEATANYGYTF.

This clonotype was seen ten or more times. V gene TRBV10-2 combines with J gene TRBJ2-3; D is ambiguous. The CDR3 covers 9 residues. Trimming took off 7 bases at V and 4 bases at J, with 0 bases between the two ends. Looked up from germline, CDR1 is WSHSY and CDR2 is SAAADI. The CDR3 DNA reads as TGCGCCAGCACAGATACGCAGTATTTT. As protein: CASTDTQYF.

V is TRBV4-2 and J is TRBJ1-3, with D possibly matching TRBD1 (6 bases). The CDR3 is 16 residues long. The germline gives CDR1 LGHNA, CDR2 YNFKEQ. Between the trimmed V and J ends, which lost 0 bases and 0 bases, there was a span of 9 bases. The CDR3 sequence is CASSQEQGPSGNTIYF. The CDR3 DNA reads TGTGCCAGCAGCCAAGAACAGGGCCCCTCTGGAAACACCATATATTTT.

The chain combines TRBV27 with TRBJ1-1; no clear D gene. Germline values: CDR1 MNHEY, CDR2 SMNVEV (reference sequence). This CDR3 has 13 amino acids. V was clipped by 2 bases and J by 6 bases, with 10 bases between them. The CDR3 is CASSLQPEAEAFF. The CDR3, as DNA: TGTGCCAGCAGTTTACAACCAGAGGCTGAAGCTTTCTTT.

This clonotype occurred a few times. This rearrangement joins TRBV24-1 to TRBJ2-3, with TRBD2 matching over 8 bases. Germline CDR1 KGHDR, CDR2 SFDVKD. The CDR3 has 10 amino acids. The V gene end was trimmed by 9 bases and the J gene end by 15 bases; junction bases not matched to a gene: 7. This CDR3 reads CATEAGVFYF. CDR3 in DNA: TGTGCCACCGAAGCGGGAGTTTTCTATTTT.